There are a few counts of the clone carrying this T cell receptor beta chain. The antigen remains unidentified. The PCR made use of 60 Vbeta and 13 Jbeta primers. The assay was immunoSEQ multiplex PCR, and TCRdb's table has in-frame clones only and misses some. The repertoire holds under 150,000 clones, with around three quarters as singletons. Each donor was healthy, and each was a bone marrow donor. Trimming took 8 bases from V and 5 from J; bases not matched to a gene: 3. The CDR3 is made up of 11 amino acids. CDR1 and CDR2 (germline): SNHLY, FYNNEI. This entry comes from a study of cytomegalovirus exposure and HLA in healthy donors. Study results and caveats: In the analysis, some V segments, TRBV6-2 and TRBV6-3 included, were excluded as indistinguishable. A later analysis found that most CMV-associated TCR beta chains appeared HLA-restricted. For most TCR beta V segments, an earlier analysis put the productive rate at about 87% or about 30% of the time.

Sequencing was done on a sample of PBMCs. The rearrangement uses TRBV2 and TRBJ2-7, with 7 nucleotides matching TRBD2. The source of this sequence is a man in his forties or fifties in good health and CMV-seronegative. CDR3 in amino acids: CASGGVNEQYF. CDR3 nucleotides: TGTGCCAGCGGGGGGGTTAACGAGCAGTACTTC.